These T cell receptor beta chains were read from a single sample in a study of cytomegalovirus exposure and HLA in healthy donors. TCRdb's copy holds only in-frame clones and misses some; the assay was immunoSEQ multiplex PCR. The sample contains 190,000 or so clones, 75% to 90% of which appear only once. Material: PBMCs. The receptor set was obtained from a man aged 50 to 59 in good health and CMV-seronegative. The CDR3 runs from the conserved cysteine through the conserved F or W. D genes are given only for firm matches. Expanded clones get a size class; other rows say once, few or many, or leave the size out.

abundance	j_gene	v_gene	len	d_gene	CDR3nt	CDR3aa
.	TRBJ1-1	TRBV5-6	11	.	TGTGCCAGCAGGAAGGACTCCCGCCCTTTCTTT	CASRKDSRPFF
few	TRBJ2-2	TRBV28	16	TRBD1	TGTGCCAGCAGTTTATTGGGACAGGGTCGGCCCGGGGAGCTGTTTTTT	CASSLLGQGRPGELFF
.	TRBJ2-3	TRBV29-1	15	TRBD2	TGCAGCGTTGTTGGGCTAGCGGGGAACACAGATACGCAGTATTTT	CSVVGLAGNTDTQYF
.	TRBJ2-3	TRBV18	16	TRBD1	TGTGCCAGCTCACCGCCCCGGGACAGCCTCACAGATACGCAGTATTTT	CASSPPRDSLTDTQYF
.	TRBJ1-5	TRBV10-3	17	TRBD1	TGTGCCATCAGTGAACGTTATGGGGACAGACGAAATCAGCCCCAGCATTTT	CAISERYGDRRNQPQHF
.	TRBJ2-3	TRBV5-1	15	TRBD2	TGCGCCAGCAAAAGCCCGGGAGGCAGCACAGATACGCAGTATTTT	CASKSPGGSTDTQYF
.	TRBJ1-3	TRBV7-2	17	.	TGTGCCAGCAGCGCTGGCCGAACAGGTGGCTCTGGAAACACCATATATTTT	CASSAGRTGGSGNTIYF
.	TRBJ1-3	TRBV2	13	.	TGTGCCAGCAGTGAGGCCTCTGGAAACACCATATATTTT	CASSEASGNTIYF
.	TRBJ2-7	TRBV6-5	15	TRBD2	TGTGCCAGCAGTCGACTAGCGGGTTTTGGCCACGAGCAGTACTTC	CASSRLAGFGHEQYF
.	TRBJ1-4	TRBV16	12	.	TGTGCCACATCGCCGGGGAATGAAAAACTGTTTTTT	CATSPGNEKLFF
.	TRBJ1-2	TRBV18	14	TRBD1	TGTGCCAGCGCCGCGCGGCAGGGGGCAGATGGCTACACCTTC	CASAARQGADGYTF
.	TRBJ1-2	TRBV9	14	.	TGTGCCAGCAGCGTAGCGGGGGAGCTACGCGGCTACACCTTC	CASSVAGELRGYTF
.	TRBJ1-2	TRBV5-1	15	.	TGCGCCAGCAGCTTGGCCACCTCAGGGGACTATGGCTACACCTTC	CASSLATSGDYGYTF
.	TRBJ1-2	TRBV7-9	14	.	TGTGCCAGCAGCCCAGGGGCAGGGACCTATGGCTACACCTTC	CASSPGAGTYGYTF
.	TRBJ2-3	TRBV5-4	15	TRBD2	TGTGCCAGCAGCTGGAGAACGGGAGGGCCAGATACGCAGTATTTT	CASSWRTGGPDTQYF
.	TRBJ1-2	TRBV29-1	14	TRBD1	TGCAGCGGGGGGGGGACAGGGGGCGACTATGGCAACACCTTC	CSGGGTGGDYGNTF
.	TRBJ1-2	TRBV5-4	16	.	TGTGCCAGCAGCCCGGAACTGGCAGCGGGCCCCTATGGCTACACCTTC	CASSPELAAGPYGYTF
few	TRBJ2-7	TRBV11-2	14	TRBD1	TGTGCCAGCAGCTTCAACAGGGGGCTGGGCGAGCAGTACTTC	CASSFNRGLGEQYF
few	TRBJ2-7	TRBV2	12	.	TGTGCCAGCAGGGCACAGCTCTACGAGCAGTACTTC	CASRAQLYEQYF
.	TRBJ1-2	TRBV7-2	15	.	TGTGCCAGCAGCTTAGGGGAGGTACGGGTCGGTGGCTACACCTTC	CASSLGEVRVGGYTF
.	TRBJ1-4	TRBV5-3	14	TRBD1	TGTGCCAAACCGCTACAGGGGGCGGCTGAAAAACTGTTTTTT	CAKPLQGAAEKLFF
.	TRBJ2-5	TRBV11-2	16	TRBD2	TGTGCCAGCAGCCCCCGTCGGCGGGGGGCCCAAGAGACCCAGTACTTC	CASSPRRRGAQETQYF
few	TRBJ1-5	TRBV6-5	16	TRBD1	TGTGCCAGCAGTTCGGGGACAGGTACTAGCAATCAGCCCCAGCATTTT	CASSSGTGTSNQPQHF
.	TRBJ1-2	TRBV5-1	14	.	TGCGCCAGCAGCTTGCCCGGGAGGGACTATGGCTACACCTTC	CASSLPGRDYGYTF
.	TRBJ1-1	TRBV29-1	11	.	TGCAGCGGGACCGGCAGGGCTGAAGCTTTCTTT	CSGTGRAEAFF
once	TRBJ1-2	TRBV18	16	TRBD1	TGTGCCAGCTCACCACTACAGGGGGCTGGTAGCTATGGCTACACCTTC	CASSPLQGAGSYGYTF
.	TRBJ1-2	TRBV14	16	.	TGTGCCAGCAGCCCTCCTGGACAGATTAATAACTATGGCTACACCTTC	CASSPPGQINNYGYTF
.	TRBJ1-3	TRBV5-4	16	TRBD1	TGTGCCAGCAGCTTAACGTGGACAGGGCGTCGAAACACCATATATTTT	CASSLTWTGRRNTIYF
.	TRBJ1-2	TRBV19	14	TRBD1	TGTGCCAGCCAGGACAGGGCGCTTAACTATGGCTACACCTTC	CASQDRALNYGYTF
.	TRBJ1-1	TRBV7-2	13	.	TGTGCCAGCAGCTTTACAGGGAACACTGAAGCTTTCTTT	CASSFTGNTEAFF
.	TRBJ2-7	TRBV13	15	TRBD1	TGTGCCAGCAGCTTACGGGACAGGGGTCCCTACGAGCAGTACTTC	CASSLRDRGPYEQYF
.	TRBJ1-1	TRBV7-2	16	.	TGTGCCAGCAGCCTGAACCTGGGTTGGGCAGGGACTGAAGCTTTCTTT	CASSLNLGWAGTEAFF
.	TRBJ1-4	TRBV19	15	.	TGTGCCAGTAGTCCGGACTTTGCAACTAATGAAAAACTGTTTTTT	CASSPDFATNEKLFF
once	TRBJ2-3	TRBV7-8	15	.	TGTGCCAGCAACTTGGGGAGCGGGTACACAGATACGCAGTATTTT	CASNLGSGYTDTQYF
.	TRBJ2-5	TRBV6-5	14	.	TGTGCCAGCAGTCAACACCAAGCGGCAGAGACCCAGTACTTC	CASSQHQAAETQYF
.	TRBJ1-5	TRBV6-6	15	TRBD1	TGTGCCAGCAGTTACCGGGGACAGGGAATTCAGCCCCAGCATTTT	CASSYRGQGIQPQHF
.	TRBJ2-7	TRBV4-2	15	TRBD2	TGTGCCAGCAGCCAAGGACTAGCGATCTCCTACGAGCAGTACTTC	CASSQGLAISYEQYF
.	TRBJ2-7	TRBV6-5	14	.	TGTGCCAGCAGTTACGTTCAGGGGTGGGTCGAGCAGTACTTC	CASSYVQGWVEQYF
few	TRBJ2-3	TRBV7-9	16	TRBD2	TGTGCCAGCAGCCCTACTAGCGGGAGAATCACAGATACGCAGTATTTT	CASSPTSGRITDTQYF
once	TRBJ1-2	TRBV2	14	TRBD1	TGTGCCAGCAGTGATAGGGGGCGAGGGTATGGCTACACCTTC	CASSDRGRGYGYTF
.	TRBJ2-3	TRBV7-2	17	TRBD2	TGTGCCAGCAGCTTACGGGACGGGAGGGCCGTGGGAGATACGCAGTATTTT	CASSLRDGRAVGDTQYF
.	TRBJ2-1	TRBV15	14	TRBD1	TGTGCCACCAGCGCGGGACAGGGTTACAATGAGCAGTTCTTC	CATSAGQGYNEQFF
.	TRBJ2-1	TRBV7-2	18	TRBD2	TGTGCCAGCAGCTTAATGTCCGGGATCGCGGGGGGGCGTAATGAGCAGTTCTTC	CASSLMSGIAGGRNEQFF
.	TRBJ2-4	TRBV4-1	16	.	TGCGCCAGCAGCCAACCGCGGGAAGAGGGCAAAAACATTCAGTACTTC	CASSQPREEGKNIQYF
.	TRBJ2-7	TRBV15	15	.	TGTGCCACCAGCTACAGGCATAGGAGCTCCTACGAGCAGTACTTC	CATSYRHRSSYEQYF
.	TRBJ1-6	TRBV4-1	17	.	TGCGCCAGCAGCCAAGATTTGAGCGGAACGCTAAATTCACCCCTCCACTTT	CASSQDLSGTLNSPLHF
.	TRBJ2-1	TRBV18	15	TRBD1	TGTGCCAGCTCACCACCGGTGACAGGGGGGAATGAGCAGTTCTTC	CASSPPVTGGNEQFF
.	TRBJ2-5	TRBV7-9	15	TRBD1	TGTGCCAGCAGCTTTGGACAGGGGGTCCCGGAGACCCAGTACTTC	CASSFGQGVPETQYF
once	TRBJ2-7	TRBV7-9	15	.	TGTTCCAGCAGCCCCGGGGGTGGGGGACTCGACGAGCAGTACTTC	CSSSPGGGGLDEQYF
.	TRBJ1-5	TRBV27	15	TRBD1	TGTGCCAGCACCCCCGGGACAGGGAATAATCAGCCCCAGCATTTT	CASTPGTGNNQPQHF
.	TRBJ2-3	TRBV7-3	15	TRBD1	TGTGCCAGCAGCTTTGCAGGGGGCGGCACAGATACGCAGTATTTT	CASSFAGGGTDTQYF
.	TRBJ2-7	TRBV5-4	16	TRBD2	TGTGCCAGCAGCGCCCGGACTAGCGGGAGTAACTACGAGCAGTACTTC	CASSARTSGSNYEQYF
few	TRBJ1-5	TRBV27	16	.	TGTGCCAGCAAAGGGTGGGGGGGAGCACCCAATCAGCCCCAGCATTTT	CASKGWGGAPNQPQHF
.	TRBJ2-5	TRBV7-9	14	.	TGTGCCAGCAGCTTAGTTCTCTCCGGAGAGACCCAGTACTTC	CASSLVLSGETQYF
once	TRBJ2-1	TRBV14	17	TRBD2	TGTGCCAGCAGCCAAGGGGGTCTGGCGGGAGGGCCCGGTGAGCAGTTCTTC	CASSQGGLAGGPGEQFF
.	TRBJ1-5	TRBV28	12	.	TGCGCCAGCGACAGGAGCAATCAGCCCCAGCATTTT	CASDRSNQPQHF
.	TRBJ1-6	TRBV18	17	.	TGTGCCAGCTCACCACGGGTCTCGGACAGCTATAATTCACCCCTCCACTTT	CASSPRVSDSYNSPLHF